The TCR beta chain described here comes from a study of CD8+CD57+ T cells in acquired aplastic anemia. Genomic DNA acted as the template from which TCR beta VDJ combination and CDR3 sequence profiling were carried out. One entry per CDR3 protein, called by TCRdb with MiXCR from the reads. Here the sample spans under 200,000 distinct CDR3 sequences, less than 50% being singletons. The CDR3 runs 15 residues. The ends were cut back, 7 bases at V and 1 base at J, with 16 bases in the middle. The germline V gene has CDR1 SNHLY and CDR2 FYNNEI. CD8+CD57+ cell expansion had been shown by flow cytometry in patients chosen for sequencing.

The sample taken for sequencing was sorted CD4+, CD8+, or CD8+CD57+ T cells (not recorded which) from PBMCs. The chain is built from TRBV2 and TRBJ1-1; a possible D gene is TRBD1 (5 bases). The receptor was isolated from a human donor with aplastic anemia. The CDR3 reads CASIGVVPQNTEAFF. The CDR3 DNA reads TGTGCCAGCATAGGGGTCGTTCCACAGAACACTGAAGCTTTCTTT. Full variable domain (rest looked up from reference TRBV2 and TRBJ1-1): EPEVTQTPSHQVTQMGQEVILRCVPISNHLYFYWYRQILGQKVEFLVSFYNNEISEKSEIFDDQFSVERPDGSNFTLKIRSTKLEDSAMYFCASIGVVPQNTEAFFGQGTRLTVV.